The clone carrying this TCR beta chain was detected only a few times. The antigen is unknown. This CDR3 is 19 amino acids long. CDR1 is MNHEY, CDR2 SVGAGI, per germline. V lost 2 bases to trimming and J lost 0 bases, with 20 bases between them. This sample stems from a study of identical twins. Whole-study results and caveats: For zero-insertion analyses, partial confounding could come from invariant MAIT and iNKT cells. Conclusions leaned on cross-sectional statistical analysis and did not track the same donors over time.

A template switching step contributed a universal primer site, while unique molecular identifiers were present in the cDNA. TCRdb ran MiXCR on the 5' RACE reads and lists one entry per CDR3 protein. The profile shows around 1.7 million distinct CDR3 sequences, less than 40% of them singletons. Sequenced material: cord blood. The sequence derives from a newborn girl in good health. The chain couples TRBV6-5 to TRBJ2-1; D not resolved. CDR3 in amino acids: CASSYRPNLGFLSYNEQFF. The CDR3 DNA sequence: TGTGCCAGCAGTTACAGGCCGAACTTGGGGTTCCTCTCCTACAATGAGCAGTTCTTC.